The present T cell receptor beta chain was sequenced within a study of human T cells and chemical hapten exposure. Looking at the study overall: Upper-back patch tests with 0.01% DPC were read at 6 days. Study-wide findings and caveats: With patch test score, the counts of PT1 expanded TCRs showed a positive correlation.

This clonotype was seen ten or more times. Antigen: not known. Time point specified: patch test 3, about 24 weeks after DPC sensitization. This sample's treatment: therapeutic diphenylcyclopropenone sensitization with weekly scalp DPC. Donors were 18 to 70-year-old alopecia patients suitable for DPC. Deletions cut 3 bases from V and 2 bases from J, with 11 bases between. Germline CDR1 MGHDK, CDR2 SYGVNS. The CDR3 is 14 residues long. In TCRdb, the RACE reads were re-called with MiXCR into one record per CDR3 protein. The sample records about 71,000 distinct CDR3 sequences, 8.5% to 14% being singletons. The sequencing used whole blood, collected in connection with sensitization to the hapten diphenylcyclopropenone (DPC). The sequence was collected from a woman aged 50 to 65 with alopecia areata. Some clones in this sample may be carry-over from other donors' samples. The chain joins TRBV25-1 to TRBJ2-7; the D is unclear. The CDR3 loop is CASSDSTVPYEQYF. The CDR3 DNA reads TGTGCCAGCAGTGACTCTACAGTCCCCTACGAGCAGTACTTC.